This T cell receptor (beta chain) is from a study of T cell responses to AZD1222 COVID-19 vaccine. Notes on the study in general: At baseline, seropositivity was found in only 6 or 7 AZD1222 recipients. Scientists sampled the repertoires only once the peak T cell response had passed. Possibly, clonal diversity was underestimated; donors were largely white British and included more females.

Comment on this clone: Its matching antigen is unknown.

Doses given second, at about 4 or about 12 weeks, were pooled. Germline V CDR1 and CDR2: LNHDA, SQIVND (reference sequence). The ends were cut back, 7 bases at V and 5 bases at J, with 11 bases in the middle. The CDR3 is 13 amino acids. Clones were read by immunoSEQ multiplex PCR, and TCRdb kept only the in-frame ones, dropping some. The sample holds more than 120,000 clones, about 86% seen once. Here the sequenced sample was peripheral blood, taken 28 days after the second AZD1222 dose. The clonotype was recovered from an adult who received the AZD1222 COVID-19 vaccine. The chain uses TRBV19 and TRBJ2-2, with D possibly being TRBD2 (5 bases). This CDR3 is CASIERFTGELFF. CDR3 nucleotides: TGTGCCAGTATTGAGCGGTTTACCGGGGAGCTGTTTTTT. Full variable domain (outside the CDR3, taken from reference TRBV19 and TRBJ2-2): DGGITQSPKYLFRKEGQNVTLSCEQNLNHDAMYWYRQDPGQGLRLIYYSQIVNDFQKGDIAEGYSVSREKKESFPLTVTSAQKNPTAFYLCASIERFTGELFFGEGSRLTVL.